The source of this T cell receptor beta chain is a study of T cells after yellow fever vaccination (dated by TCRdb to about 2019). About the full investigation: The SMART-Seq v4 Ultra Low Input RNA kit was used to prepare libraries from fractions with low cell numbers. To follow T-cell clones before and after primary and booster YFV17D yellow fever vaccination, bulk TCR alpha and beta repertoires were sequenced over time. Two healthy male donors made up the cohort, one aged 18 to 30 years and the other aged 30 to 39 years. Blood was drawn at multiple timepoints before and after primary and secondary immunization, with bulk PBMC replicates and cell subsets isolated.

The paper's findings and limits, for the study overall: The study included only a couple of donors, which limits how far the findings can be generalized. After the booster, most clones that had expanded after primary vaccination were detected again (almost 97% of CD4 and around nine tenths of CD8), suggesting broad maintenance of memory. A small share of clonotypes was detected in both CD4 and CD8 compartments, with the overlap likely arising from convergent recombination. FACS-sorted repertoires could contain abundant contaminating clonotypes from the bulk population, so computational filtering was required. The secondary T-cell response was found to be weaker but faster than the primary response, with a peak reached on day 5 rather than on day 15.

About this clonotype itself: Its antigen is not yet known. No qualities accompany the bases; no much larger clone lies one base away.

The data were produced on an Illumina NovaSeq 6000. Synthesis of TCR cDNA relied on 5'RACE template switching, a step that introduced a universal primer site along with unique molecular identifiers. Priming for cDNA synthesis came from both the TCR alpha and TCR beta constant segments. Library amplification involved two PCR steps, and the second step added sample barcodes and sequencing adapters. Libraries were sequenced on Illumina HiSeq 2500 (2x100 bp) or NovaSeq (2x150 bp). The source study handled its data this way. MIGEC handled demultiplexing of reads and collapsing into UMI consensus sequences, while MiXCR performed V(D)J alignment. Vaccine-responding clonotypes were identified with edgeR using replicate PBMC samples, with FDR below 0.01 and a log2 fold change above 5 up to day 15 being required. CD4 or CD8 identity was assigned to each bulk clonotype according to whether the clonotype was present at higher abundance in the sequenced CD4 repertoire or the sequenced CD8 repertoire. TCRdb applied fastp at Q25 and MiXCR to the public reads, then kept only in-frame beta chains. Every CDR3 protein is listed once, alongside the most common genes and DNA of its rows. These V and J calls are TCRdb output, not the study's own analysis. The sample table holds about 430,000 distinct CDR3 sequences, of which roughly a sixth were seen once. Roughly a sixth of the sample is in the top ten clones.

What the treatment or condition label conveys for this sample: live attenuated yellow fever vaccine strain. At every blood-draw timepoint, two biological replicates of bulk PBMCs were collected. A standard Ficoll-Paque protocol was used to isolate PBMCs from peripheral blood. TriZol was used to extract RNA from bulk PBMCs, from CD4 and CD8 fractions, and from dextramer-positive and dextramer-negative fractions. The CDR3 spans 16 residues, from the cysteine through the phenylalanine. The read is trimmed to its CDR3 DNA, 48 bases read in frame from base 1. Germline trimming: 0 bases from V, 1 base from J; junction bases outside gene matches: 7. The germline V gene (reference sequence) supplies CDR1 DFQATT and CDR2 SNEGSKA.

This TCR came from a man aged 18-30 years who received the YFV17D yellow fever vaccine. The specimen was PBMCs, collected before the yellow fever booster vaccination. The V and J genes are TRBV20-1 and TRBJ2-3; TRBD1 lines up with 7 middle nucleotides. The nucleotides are TGCAGTGCTAGAGATGAGGGGGCAGCCCGCACAGATACGCAGTATTTT. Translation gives CSARDEGAARTDTQYF.